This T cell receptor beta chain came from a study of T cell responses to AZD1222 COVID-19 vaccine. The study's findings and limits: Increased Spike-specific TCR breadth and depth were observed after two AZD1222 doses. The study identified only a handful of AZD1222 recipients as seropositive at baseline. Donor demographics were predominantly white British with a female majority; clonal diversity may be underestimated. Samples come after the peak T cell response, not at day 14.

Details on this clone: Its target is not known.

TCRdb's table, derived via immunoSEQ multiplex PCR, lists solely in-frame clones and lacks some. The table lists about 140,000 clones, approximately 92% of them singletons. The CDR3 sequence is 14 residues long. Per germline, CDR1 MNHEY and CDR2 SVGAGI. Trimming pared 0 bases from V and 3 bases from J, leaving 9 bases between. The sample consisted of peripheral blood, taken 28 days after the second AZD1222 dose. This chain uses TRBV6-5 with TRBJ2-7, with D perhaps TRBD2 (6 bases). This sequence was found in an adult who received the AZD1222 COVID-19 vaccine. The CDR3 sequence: CASSYSGDFYEQYF. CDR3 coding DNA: TGTGCCAGCAGTTACTCGGGGGACTTCTACGAGCAGTACTTC.